This T cell receptor beta chain stems from a study of OX40 agonist ivuxolimab in advanced cancers. Whole-study context: Partial responses were achieved by three patients, of whom one had hepatocellular carcinoma and two had cutaneous melanoma. Whole-study findings and limits: The study found that CD8+ T cells averaged more expanded clones than CD4+.

Concerning this clone: Its antigen is unidentified.

Sampling times: baseline, cycle 4 day 1, cycle 7 day 1. This CDR3 is built from 15 residues. V dropped 1 base and J dropped 1 base, with 8 bases sitting between them. From germline, CDR1 is SGHAT and CDR2 FQNNGV. Method: immunoSEQ multiplex PCR; TCRdb's copy keeps in-frame clones and lacks some. The sample has some 76,000 clones, over 80% seen once; the top ten hold roughly 2%. The material was CD4+ or CD8+ T cells sorted from blood, obtained in a trial of the OX40 agonist ivuxolimab. The TCR originated in an adult with an advanced solid tumor such as melanoma, head and neck, liver or kidney cancer. The chain employs TRBV11-2 and TRBJ1-3; tentatively, D is TRBD1 (5 bases). The CDR3 DNA follows: TGTGCCAGCAGCTTAGTGGCAGGGTCTGGAAACACCATATATTTT. Amino acid sequence: CASSLVAGSGNTIYF.